The next 3 T cell receptor beta chains were all read from a single sample in a study of CD8 T cells in ankylosing spondylitis. Using its own MiXCR run on the 5' RACE reads, TCRdb lists one record per CDR3 protein. This table holds 250,000 to 400,000 distinct CDR3 sequences, around 10% found once. Sequenced sample: blood, either unsorted or a sorted T cell fraction (not recorded which). These receptors came from a female donor with ankylosing spondylitis or in good health (not recorded which).

In this sample, this clonotype turned up many times. V and J are TRBV15 and TRBJ2-1, with D maybe TRBD1 (5 bases). V dropped 2 bases and J dropped 0 bases, with 8 bases sitting between them. CDR3 length: 15 amino acids. Germline loops: CDR1 LNHNV, CDR2 YYDKDF (reference sequence). In DNA form, the CDR3 reads TGTGCCACCAGCAGAACCAGGGACTCCTACAATGAGCAGTTCTTC. Encoded protein: CATSRTRDSYNEQFF.

The CDR3 DNA sequence: TGTGCCACCAGCAGAGATAAGGGTGCCCGCTCTGGAAACACCATATATTTT. This translates into CATSRDKGARSGNTIYF. The rearrangement links TRBV15 to TRBJ1-3; D is uncertain. This CDR3 has 17 residues. Trimming removed 0 bases from V and 0 bases from J, with 12 bases in between. Germline V gives CDR1 LNHNV, CDR2 YYDKDF (reference sequence).

This clonotype showed up just once. The chain carries TRBV20-1 and TRBJ2-7, with D maybe TRBD1 (5 bases). Looked up from germline, CDR1 is DFQATT and CDR2 is SNEGSKA (reference sequence). The CDR3 spans 14 residues. V was shortened by 4 bases and J by 0 bases, with 13 bases between the two germline ends. The CDR3 loop is CSAIGASLSYEQYF. The CDR3 DNA reads TGCAGTGCTATTGGGGCTAGTCTCTCCTACGAGCAGTACTTC.